This T cell receptor beta chain was sequenced in a study of T cells after yellow fever vaccination. This clonotype has just a few counts. TCRdb itself ran the 5' RACE reads through MiXCR, one entry per CDR3 protein. The sample carries fewer than 650,000 distinct CDR3 sequences, roughly a fifth recorded once. The germline V gene encodes CDR1 MDHEN and CDR2 SYDVKM. This CDR3 region has 15 residues. V lost 4 bases, J lost 1 base, and 14 bases lay in between. The genes are TRBV28 and TRBJ2-7; TRBD1 is a possible D gene (8 bases). Sequencing used PBMCs, obtained less than 25 days after the first yellow fever vaccination. The source is a man younger than 35 who received the YFV17D yellow fever vaccine. CDR3 in DNA: TGTGCCAGCAGTTGGGGGGGGACAGGATCCTACGAGCAGTACTTC. It codes for CASSWGGTGSYEQYF.